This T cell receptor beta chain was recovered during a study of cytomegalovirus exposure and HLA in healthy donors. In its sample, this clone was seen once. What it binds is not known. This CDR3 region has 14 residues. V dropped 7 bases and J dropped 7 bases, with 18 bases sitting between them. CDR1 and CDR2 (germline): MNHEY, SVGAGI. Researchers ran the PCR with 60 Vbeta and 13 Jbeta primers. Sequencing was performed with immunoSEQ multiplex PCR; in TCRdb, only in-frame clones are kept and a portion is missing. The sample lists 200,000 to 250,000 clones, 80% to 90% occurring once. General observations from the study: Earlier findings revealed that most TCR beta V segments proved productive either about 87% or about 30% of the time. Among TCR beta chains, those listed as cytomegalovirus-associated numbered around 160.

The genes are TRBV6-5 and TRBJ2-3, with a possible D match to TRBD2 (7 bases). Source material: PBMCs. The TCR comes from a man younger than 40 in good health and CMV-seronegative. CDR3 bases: TGTGCCAGCAAGGCGGGGGCCGTGGAAAATACGCAGTATTTT. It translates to CASKAGAVENTQYF.